Listed here is a single T cell receptor (beta chain). No antigen is known for it. This record comes from a study of T cell responses to AZD1222 COVID-19 vaccine. General study points: Repertoire samples came only from after the peak T cell response. Donors, mostly white British, included more females; clonal diversity was possibly underestimated.

Only in-frame clones appear in the TCRdb table, and some are missing; sequencing was by immunoSEQ multiplex PCR. The sample lists roughly 180,000 clones; roughly 91% were seen once. CDR1 and CDR2 from the germline V gene are SEHNR and FQNEAQ (reference sequence). This CDR3 has 14 residues. V was clipped by 5 bases and J by 10 bases, with 15 bases between them. Sequencing was performed on peripheral blood, taken 28 days after the second dose of the MenACWY control vaccine. The chain links TRBV7-9 to TRBJ1-6; possibly TRBD1 for D (6 bases). The TCR was taken from an adult who received the MenACWY meningococcal vaccine as a control. The CDR3 DNA follows: TGTGCCAGCAGCCCTGTAAGGGGGAGCTCACCCCTCCACTTT. It specifies CASSPVRGSSPLHF.